Below are 19 T cell receptor beta chains sequenced from a single sample in a study of cytomegalovirus exposure and HLA in healthy donors. PCR primers comprised 60 Vbeta and 13 Jbeta primers. TCRdb's table, derived via immunoSEQ multiplex PCR, lists solely in-frame clones and lacks some. The sample records over 55,000 clones, 80% to 90% being singletons. The sample consisted of PBMCs. All receptors derive from a woman aged 30 to 39 in good health and CMV-seropositive.

The chain uses TRBV29-1 and TRBJ2-3; a possible D gene is TRBD1 (6 bases). The CDR3 has 13 amino acids. The ends were cut back, 7 bases at V and 3 bases at J, with 14 bases in the middle. Looked up from germline, CDR1 is SQVTM and CDR2 is ANQGSEA. The CDR3 DNA sequence: TGCAGCGCTGTCTTTCAGGGGACAGATACGCAGTATTTT. This sequence encodes CSAVFQGTDTQYF.

The J gene is TRBJ2-5, the V gene TRBV7-6; 8 bases line up with TRBD2. Losses at the gene ends were 5 bases for V and 3 bases for J; bases not matched to a gene: 11. Germline CDR1 and CDR2: SGHVS and FNYEAQ. The CDR3 sequence is 16 residues long. CDR3 region: CASSALLAASKETQYF. For the CDR3, the DNA is TGTGCCAGCAGCGCTCTACTAGCGGCCTCAAAAGAGACCCAGTACTTC. The entire variable domain, with the rest obtained from reference TRBV7-6 and TRBJ2-5, is as follows: GAGVSQSPRYKVTKRGQDVALRCDPISGHVSLYWYRQALGQGPEFLTYFNYEAQQDKSGLPNDRFSAERPEGSISTLTIQRTEQRDSAMYRCASSALLAASKETQYFGPGTRLLVL.

The genes are TRBV27 and TRBJ1-2; D may be TRBD1 (6 bases). V lost 5 bases and J 1 base, leaving 20 bases between the germline ends. CDR1 MNHEY and CDR2 SMNVEV come from the germline V gene (reference sequence). CDR3 size: 17 residues. The CDR3 nucleotides read TGTGCCAGCAGTCTCTCACAGGGTGATGTCCATAACTATGGCTACACCTTC. As protein: CASSLSQGDVHNYGYTF.

This rearrangement joins TRBV4-1 to TRBJ1-2; no clear D gene. The CDR3 has 13 residues. Looked up from germline, CDR1 is MGHRA and CDR2 is YSYEKL. V was pared by 4 bases and J by 4 bases, with 10 bases between. The CDR3 sequence is CASSLPGTYGYTF. In DNA, the CDR3 is TGCGCCAGCAGCCTTCCGGGTACCTATGGCTACACCTTC.

The rearrangement links TRBV5-8 to TRBJ1-4; 8 nucleotides line up with TRBD1. This CDR3 spans 15 amino acids. J lost 7 bases, V lost 4 bases, and 9 bases had no gene match. Germline-derived CDR1 and CDR2 are SGHTS and YDEGEE. The CDR3 protein is CASSTGQGKGEKLFF. The CDR3 DNA reads as TGTGCCAGCAGCACAGGACAGGGAAAGGGTGAAAAACTGTTTTTT.

This chain uses TRBV10-3 with TRBJ2-2, with D hard to call. CDR1 and CDR2 from the germline V gene are ENHRY and SYGVKD. The CDR3 is 12 amino acids. Trimming cost V 8 bases and J 5 bases, with 9 bases left between them. The CDR3 nucleotides are TGTGCCATCGCTGTGAGGACCGGGGAGCTGTTTTTT. It encodes CAIAVRTGELFF.

The rearrangement joins TRBV6-5 to TRBJ1-4; TRBD1 matches at 9 bases. Germline V gene lookup returns CDR1 MNHEY and CDR2 SVGAGI. Germline trimming cut 8 bases from V and 10 bases from J; bases unmatched to any gene: 2. The CDR3 runs to 11 residues. The CDR3 is CASGDRAKLFF. The DNA for the CDR3 is TGTGCCAGCGGGGACAGGGCAAAACTGTTTTTT.

The V and J genes are TRBV6-5 and TRBJ2-1, with 12 bases matching TRBD2. The CDR3 is made up of 15 amino acids. CDR1 MNHEY and CDR2 SVGAGI come from the germline V gene. Losses at the gene ends were 6 bases for V and 10 bases for J; bases not matched to a gene: 10. The CDR3 DNA sequence: TGTGCCAGCAGCTACCTAGCGGGAGGGTCTGGGGAGCAGTTCTTC. Protein sequence: CASSYLAGGSGEQFF.

This clone was detected once. This chain links TRBV5-1 with TRBJ1-1; 7 nucleotides line up with TRBD1. The CDR3 spans 15 residues. In germline, CDR1 is SGHRS, CDR2 YFSETQ. The V and J ends lost 3 bases and 8 bases, in that order; junction bases with no gene match: 13. The CDR3 nucleotides read TGCGCCAGCAGCTCCCAGCCCGACAGGGCCGGGGAAGCTTTCTTT. Encoded protein: CASSSQPDRAGEAFF.

The chain links TRBV5-1 to TRBJ1-1, with 8 bases fitting TRBD1. The CDR3 is 18 residues long. V was pared by 0 bases and J by 2 bases, with 12 bases of the junction left unmatched. Germline V lookup: CDR1 SGHRS, CDR2 YFSETQ. CDR3 in amino acids: CASSLVFGTGKLNTEAFF. CDR3 DNA sequence: TGCGCCAGCAGCTTGGTTTTTGGGACAGGCAAACTTAACACTGAAGCTTTCTTT.

This chain joins TRBV19 and TRBJ2-2, with unresolved D. The CDR3 is made up of 15 amino acids. The germline CDR1 and CDR2 sequences are LNHDA and SQIVND (reference sequence). V was clipped by 5 bases and J by 4 bases, with 14 bases between them. This CDR3 reads CASSLYPRTTGELFF. The DNA of the CDR3 is TGTGCCAGTAGTCTATATCCTCGAACCACCGGGGAGCTGTTTTTT.

The chain uses TRBV5-1 and TRBJ2-5, with TRBD2 matching 12 bases. The CDR3 runs to 16 residues. Germline assignment: CDR1 SGHRS and CDR2 YFSETQ. The ends lost 4 bases at V and 5 bases at J; junction bases unmatched: 9. Here the CDR3 reads CASSPETSGSRETQYF. CDR3 bases: TGCGCCAGCAGCCCGGAGACTAGCGGGAGCCGGGAGACCCAGTACTTC.

In regard to this clone: Its ends do not fully match the called genes, so a read error is possible. The chain has TRBV29-1 and TRBJ2-7; TRBD2 is a possible D gene (6 bases). The germline V gene has CDR1 SQVTM and CDR2 ANQGSEA. The CDR3 consists of 12 residues. CDR3 nucleotide sequence: TGCAGCGTTGAAGCAGGAGATGCGGAGGGGAACTTC. Translating it yields CSVEAGDAEGNF.

The chain recombines TRBV5-1 with TRBJ2-3, with 8 nucleotides matching TRBD1. This CDR3 region has 16 residues. The V gene's germline CDR1 is SGHRS and CDR2 YFSETQ. Unmatched junction bases numbered 6, after V lost 1 base and J lost 2 bases. Here the CDR3 DNA reads TGCGCCAGCAGCTTGAGGACAGGGTTGGTCACAGATACGCAGTATTTT. It specifies CASSLRTGLVTDTQYF.

The chain links TRBV5-4 to TRBJ1-1; D perhaps matches TRBD1 (6 bases). This CDR3 region has 16 residues. Germline V gene data show CDR1 as SGHNT and CDR2 as YYREEE (reference sequence). V was cut by 1 base and J by 1 base, with 14 bases left in between. CDR3 DNA sequence: TGTGCCAGCAGCTTGTATCAGGGGATGGAGAACACTGAAGCTTTCTTT. Its translation is CASSLYQGMENTEAFF.

The V call is TRBV6-1, the J call TRBJ2-7, with TRBD2 matching 7 bases. With 7 bases clipped from V and 0 bases from J, the junction kept 9 bases outside the gene matches. CDR3 size: 15 residues. Germline V lookup: CDR1 MNHNS, CDR2 SASEGT. CDR3 sequence reads: CASTARSGSSYEQYF. Written as DNA, the CDR3 is TGTGCCAGCACAGCTCGTAGCGGGTCCTCCTACGAGCAGTACTTC.

With regard to this clone: An end of the junction does not agree with germline; a read error may underlie this. The chain carries TRBV19 and TRBJ2-3; D may be TRBD2 (6 bases). CDR1 and CDR2 from the germline V gene are LNHDA and SQIVND (reference sequence). The CDR3 consists of 14 residues. CDR3 in amino acids: CASSINSAGRSPVF. As DNA, the CDR3 is TGTGCCAGTAGTATAAACTCGGCGGGGAGATCTCCGGTTTTT.

The chain has TRBV4-1 and TRBJ1-2; D might be TRBD1 (6 bases). V was trimmed by 1 base and J by 4 bases, leaving 13 bases between them. Germline V CDR1 and CDR2: MGHRA, YSYEKL. The CDR3 consists of 15 residues. CDR3 region: CASSQVGATPYGYTF. Here the CDR3 DNA reads TGCGCCAGCAGCCAAGTGGGGGCGACTCCCTATGGCTACACCTTC.

The gene calls are TRBV7-2 and TRBJ2-2; D ambiguous. This CDR3 contains 14 residues. Germline assignment: CDR1 SGHTA and CDR2 FQGNSA. The ends were cut back, 5 bases at V and 4 bases at J, with 11 bases in the middle. CDR3 amino acids: CASSPPQATGELFF. The CDR3 DNA is TGTGCCAGCAGCCCACCGCAGGCCACCGGGGAGCTGTTTTTT. Based on the CDR3 plus reference TRBV7-2 and TRBJ2-2, the full variable domain is GAGVSQSPSNKVTEKGKDVELRCDPISGHTALYWYRQSLGQGLEFLIYFQGNSAPDKSGLPSDRFSAERTGGSVSTLTIQRTQQEDSAVYLCASSPPQATGELFFGEGSRLTVL.